Presented here are 26 T cell receptor beta chains from one specimen sequenced in a study of cytomegalovirus exposure and HLA in healthy donors. In the PCR, 60 Vbeta and 13 Jbeta primers were used. Sequencing was performed with immunoSEQ multiplex PCR; in TCRdb, only in-frame clones are kept and a portion is missing. The sample yields 130,000 to 150,000 clones, of which the top ten take up around 1.5%. The specimen sequenced was PBMCs. Receptor source: a woman aged 50 to 60 in good health and CMV-seronegative.

This chain joins TRBV13 and TRBJ2-1; TRBD2 might be the D (5 bases). This CDR3 comprises 16 residues. V was clipped by 0 bases and J by 0 bases, with 9 bases between them. Germline CDR1 PRHDT, CDR2 FYEKMQ (reference sequence). The CDR3 loop reads CASSLGSGSSYNEQFF. The CDR3 region has the DNA TGTGCCAGCAGCTTAGGGTCGGGGAGCTCCTACAATGAGCAGTTCTTC.

The chain employs TRBV7-2 and TRBJ2-7; 10 nucleotides align to TRBD2. The J segment lost 4 bases and the V segment lost 2 bases, leaving 2 bases of the junction unmatched. Germline CDR1 SGHTA, CDR2 FQGNSA. The CDR3 extends over 14 amino acids. The CDR3 is CASSLTSGKYEQYF. The CDR3 DNA is TGTGCCAGCAGCTTAACTAGCGGGAAGTACGAGCAGTACTTC.

The genes are TRBV9 and TRBJ2-3, with 8 bases lining up with TRBD1. This CDR3 has 18 amino acids. The J segment lost 0 bases and the V segment lost 6 bases, leaving 15 bases of the junction unmatched. From germline, CDR1 is SGDLS and CDR2 YYNGEE. CDR3: CASTTGGTGAESTDTQYF. The DNA for the CDR3 is TGTGCCAGCACCACAGGGGGAACGGGAGCGGAAAGCACAGATACGCAGTATTTT.

The rearrangement uses TRBV6-5 and TRBJ2-1, with a tentative D call TRBD1 (6 bases). CDR1 and CDR2 (germline): MNHEY, SVGAGI. The germline V and J ends were trimmed by 2 bases and 3 bases, with 8 bases remaining between them. The CDR3 runs to 14 residues. The CDR3 region is CASSYEDSYNEQFF. In DNA form, the CDR3 reads TGTGCCAGCAGTTACGAGGACAGCTACAATGAGCAGTTCTTC.

The gene calls are TRBV27 and TRBJ2-3, with D unclear. Germline lookup yields CDR1 MNHEY and CDR2 SMNVEV (reference sequence). This CDR3 spans 14 amino acids. With 2 bases removed from V and 4 bases from J, the gap between germline ends came to 10 bases. This CDR3 reads CASSLASPADTQYF. In DNA, the CDR3 is TGTGCCAGCAGTTTAGCCAGTCCCGCAGATACGCAGTATTTT.

The chain joins TRBV19 to TRBJ1-5; no firm D call. The germline V gene has CDR1 LNHDA and CDR2 SQIVND (reference sequence). This CDR3 region has 19 residues. V gave up 1 base and J gave up 2 bases, with 21 bases separating them. The CDR3 region is CASSIGLGRTGWGNQPQHF. CDR3 bases: TGTGCCAGTAGTATAGGTTTGGGGAGGACCGGTTGGGGCAATCAGCCCCAGCATTTT.

CDR3 loop: CASSPRLAGGPQVGELFF. The DNA of the CDR3 is TGCGCCAGCAGCCCCCGGCTAGCGGGAGGGCCTCAAGTCGGGGAGCTGTTTTTT. The chain uses TRBV5-1 and TRBJ2-2; 12 nucleotides align to TRBD2. Germline lookup yields CDR1 SGHRS and CDR2 YFSETQ. V was clipped by 4 bases and J by 7 bases; unmatched bases: 14. The CDR3 length is 18 residues.

The chain employs TRBV19 and TRBJ2-5; 9 bases match TRBD1. Per germline, CDR1 LNHDA and CDR2 SQIVND (reference sequence). This CDR3 has 15 residues. The trim removed 4 bases at V and 5 bases at J, leaving 8 bases unmatched. The CDR3 reads CASSTGTGIGETQYF. DNA of the CDR3: TGTGCCAGTAGTACCGGGACAGGGATTGGGGAGACCCAGTACTTC. Full variable domain (remainder filled in from reference TRBV19 and TRBJ2-5): DGGITQSPKYLFRKEGQNVTLSCEQNLNHDAMYWYRQDPGQGLRLIYYSQIVNDFQKGDIAEGYSVSREKKESFPLTVTSAQKNPTAFYLCASSTGTGIGETQYFGPGTRLLVL.

This chain links TRBV6-1 with TRBJ1-2, with D possibly being TRBD1 (6 bases). Germline V gene sequence: CDR1 MNHNS, CDR2 SASEGT. The CDR3 has 14 residues. V was pared by 7 bases and J by 4 bases, with 16 bases between. The CDR3 region has the DNA TGTGCCAGCATCGAGGGGGGGGCATCCTATGGCTACACCTTC. Protein product: CASIEGGASYGYTF.

In DNA form, the CDR3 reads TGTGCCAGTAGTAAAAAGGGACAGGAACCATACGAGCAGTACTTC. It encodes CASSKKGQEPYEQYF. The chain carries TRBV19 and TRBJ2-7; 8 nucleotides agree with TRBD1. Germline assignment: CDR1 LNHDA and CDR2 SQIVND (reference sequence). This CDR3 comprises 15 residues. Trimming took 4 bases from V and 4 from J; bases not matched to a gene: 9. Supplemented by reference TRBV19 and TRBJ2-7, the full variable domain reads DGGITQSPKYLFRKEGQNVTLSCEQNLNHDAMYWYRQDPGQGLRLIYYSQIVNDFQKGDIAEGYSVSREKKESFPLTVTSAQKNPTAFYLCASSKKGQEPYEQYFGPGTRLTVT.

The chain couples TRBV4-2 to TRBJ1-1; perhaps TRBD1 as D (6 bases). Trimming stripped 3 bases from V and 5 bases from J, with 10 bases between. Germline CDR1 is LGHNA and CDR2 is YNFKEQ. The CDR3 covers 13 residues. The CDR3 DNA sequence: TGTGCCAGCAGCCAGAAGGGGGGGACTGAAGCTTTCTTT. Translated, it gives CASSQKGGTEAFF.

The chain links TRBV15 to TRBJ2-2, with 11 bases fitting TRBD1. CDR1 and CDR2 (germline): LNHNV, YYDKDF (reference sequence). The CDR3 contains 14 residues. The V gene end was trimmed by 8 bases and the J gene end by 6 bases; junction bases not matched to a gene: 5. The chain's CDR3 is CATRTGGAAGELFF. The CDR3 DNA reads as TGTGCCACCCGGACAGGGGGCGCCGCCGGGGAGCTGTTTTTT. The full variable domain, completed using reference TRBV15 and TRBJ2-2, is DAMVIQNPRYQVTQFGKPVTLSCSQTLNHNVMYWYQQKSSQAPKLLFHYYDKDFNNEADTPDNFQSRRPNTSFCFLDIRSPGLGDTAMYLCATRTGGAAGELFFGEGSRLTVL.

The chain couples TRBV20-1 to TRBJ2-3; D possibly corresponds to TRBD2 (5 bases). Germline V gene sequence: CDR1 DFQATT, CDR2 SNEGSKA (reference sequence). The CDR3 is 11 residues long. Trimming shortened V by 6 bases and J by 7 bases, and 11 bases separated the two germline ends. The CDR3: CSASIAYTQYF. The CDR3 DNA reads as TGCAGTGCCTCTATAGCGTATACGCAGTATTTT.

This chain connects TRBV7-6 to TRBJ2-7, with TRBD1 matching 7 bases. The CDR3 covers 14 residues. The V gene's germline CDR1 is SGHVS and CDR2 FNYEAQ. J lost 7 bases, V lost 5 bases, and 11 bases had no gene match. The DNA of the CDR3 is TGTGCCAGCAGCCCCCGCGAGGGGGCAAGAGAGCAGTACTTC. It is translated as CASSPREGAREQYF. Supplemented by reference TRBV7-6 and TRBJ2-7, the full variable domain reads GAGVSQSPRYKVTKRGQDVALRCDPISGHVSLYWYRQALGQGPEFLTYFNYEAQQDKSGLPNDRFSAERPEGSISTLTIQRTEQRDSAMYRCASSPREGAREQYFGPGTRLTVT.

V is TRBV4-3 and J is TRBJ2-7; 11 nucleotides agree with TRBD2. CDR3 length: 15 residues. Germline trimming cut 0 bases from V and 2 bases from J; bases unmatched to any gene: 0. Germline assignment: CDR1 LGHNA and CDR2 YSLEER. CDR3 bases: TGCGCCAGCAGCCAAGAACTAGCGGGGGCCTACGAGCAGTACTTC. This encodes CASSQELAGAYEQYF.

This chain uses TRBV28 with TRBJ2-5; tentative D call: TRBD2 (7 bases). V was clipped by 10 bases and J by 2 bases, with 14 bases between them. Germline CDR1 and CDR2: MDHEN and SYDVKM. This CDR3 region has 13 residues. DNA for the CDR3: TGTGCCACCCGGGGGGCGGGGCAAGAGACCCAGTACTTC. This encodes CATRGAGQETQYF.

The rearrangement joins TRBV30 to TRBJ2-7, with 9 positions matching TRBD1. Unmatched junction bases numbered 5, after V lost 4 bases and J lost 4 bases. Germline V gene data show CDR1 as GTSNPN and CDR2 as SVGIG (reference sequence). This CDR3 comprises 13 residues. The DNA of the CDR3 is TGTGCCTGGATCGGGACAGGGAGGTACGAGCAGTACTTC. Protein product: CAWIGTGRYEQYF.

This chain links TRBV30 with TRBJ1-2; D might be TRBD1 (5 bases). The CDR3 contains 15 residues. Germline-derived CDR1 and CDR2 are GTSNPN and SVGIG (reference sequence). Between the trimmed V and J ends, which lost 0 bases and 4 bases, there was a span of 15 bases. This CDR3 is CAWSVRTIGSYGYTF. DNA for the CDR3: TGTGCCTGGAGTGTAAGGACAATCGGCAGCTATGGCTACACCTTC.

The chain is built from TRBV7-2 and TRBJ2-5, with 13 bases fitting TRBD2. Germline V gene sequence: CDR1 SGHTA, CDR2 FQGNSA. The ends lost 3 bases at V and 4 bases at J; junction bases unmatched: 8. This CDR3 spans 17 amino acids. CDR3 amino acids: CASSFTSGGALGETQYF. In DNA form, the CDR3 reads TGTGCCAGCAGCTTTACTAGCGGGGGGGCCCTTGGAGAGACCCAGTACTTC. The full variable domain, rest sourced from reference TRBV7-2 and TRBJ2-5, is GAGVSQSPSNKVTEKGKDVELRCDPISGHTALYWYRQSLGQGLEFLIYFQGNSAPDKSGLPSDRFSAERTGGSVSTLTIQRTQQEDSAVYLCASSFTSGGALGETQYFGPGTRLLVL.

Written as DNA, the CDR3 is TGTGCCAGCAGTGACGAGGGAGGCACTGAAGCTTTCTTT. Its protein product is CASSDEGGTEAFF. The chain is built from TRBV2 and TRBJ1-1; no reliable D call. Between the trimmed V and J ends, which lost 3 bases and 4 bases, there was a span of 9 bases. CDR1 and CDR2 (germline): SNHLY, FYNNEI. The CDR3 runs 13 residues.

This chain links TRBV27 with TRBJ2-7; 10 bases match TRBD1. Germline V gene lookup returns CDR1 MNHEY and CDR2 SMNVEV (reference sequence). J gave up 4 bases and V 4 bases, and 13 bases lay outside the gene matches. The CDR3 is 17 amino acids. CDR3 nucleotide sequence: TGTGCCAGCAGTTCCTTAGAGTGGACAGGGGGGGTTTACGAGCAGTACTTC. Protein product: CASSSLEWTGGVYEQYF.

V gene TRBV5-1 combines with J gene TRBJ2-5; TRBD1 matches at 9 bases. Per the germline V gene, CDR1 is SGHRS and CDR2 is YFSETQ. V dropped 0 bases and J dropped 0; count of bases not matched to a gene: 3. The CDR3 runs to 16 residues. Written as DNA, the CDR3 is TGCGCCAGCAGCTTGGTACAGGGGGCAAACCAAGAGACCCAGTACTTC. Its protein is CASSLVQGANQETQYF.

V usage is TRBV7-9 and J usage is TRBJ1-3; the match to TRBD1 covers 7 bases. The length of the CDR3 is 15 residues. CDR1 is SEHNR, CDR2 FQNEAQ, per germline (reference sequence). V shed 3 bases and J 0 bases; nucleotides not matched to a gene: 2. For the CDR3, the DNA is TGTGCCAGCAGCTTGACAGGGTCCTCTGGAAACACCATATATTTT. The encoded protein is CASSLTGSSGNTIYF.

The DNA for the CDR3 is TGCGCCAGCAGCCAAGTTGACTTTGGGTTGGCCAATCAGCCCCAGCATTTT. Encoded protein: CASSQVDFGLANQPQHF. The V and J genes are TRBV4-1 and TRBJ1-5; D is unclear. Between the trimmed V and J ends, which lost 1 base and 3 bases, there was a span of 16 bases. The germline V gene encodes CDR1 MGHRA and CDR2 YSYEKL. The length of the CDR3 is 17 residues.

The chain employs TRBV19 and TRBJ2-7, with a possible D match to TRBD2 (6 bases). The V gene lost 4 bases and the J gene lost 6 bases, with 16 bases spanning the gap. CDR1 and CDR2 from the germline V gene are LNHDA and SQIVND (reference sequence). This CDR3 comprises 14 residues. The CDR3 coding sequence is TGTGCCAGTAGTAGGAGGGTGCAAGAAGGCGAGCAGTACTTC. Translating it yields CASSRRVQEGEQYF.

In the case of this clone: This specimen includes other DNA sequences encoding the same CDR3. This chain uses TRBV5-1 with TRBJ2-7, with D perhaps TRBD1 (6 bases). The germline V gene encodes CDR1 SGHRS and CDR2 YFSETQ. The CDR3 loop spans 14 amino acids. The V end lost 4 bases, the J end lost 2 bases, and 13 bases lay between the germline ends. CDR3 nucleotides: TGCGCCAGCAGCCATAGACAGGACGCCTACGAGCAGTACTTC. It encodes CASSHRQDAYEQYF.